This T cell receptor (beta chain) was found in a study of blood T cells in healthy people across ages. Study findings and constraints: Unsorted PBMC input precluded a conclusive naive versus antigen-experienced comparison.

This clonotype has only a few counts. Its target is not known. Isolated per sample were at least 7 million PBMCs. Each sample provided at least 5.5 micrograms of extracted total RNA. This CDR3 is built from 14 residues. From germline, CDR1 is GTSNPN and CDR2 SVGIG (reference sequence). V dropped 2 bases and J dropped 10 bases, with 20 bases sitting between them. Together with a sample-barcoded 5' primer, a J-beta primer mix was included in a second PCR lasting roughly 6 to 12 cycles. Each sample yielded at least 2.5 million CDR3-containing paired-end reads. TCRdb independently ran MiXCR on the 5' RACE reads; one entry per CDR3 protein. The data contain 1.4 million or so distinct CDR3 sequences, less than 45% of them seen just once; the ten biggest clones take up about 4%.

The specimen was blood. The source of this sequence is a woman aged 18-29 years in good health. The chain links TRBV30 to TRBJ1-1; D gene uncertain. CDR3 bases: TGTGCCTGGAGTCCCGACGGACCGCCGATTGGAGCTTTCTTT. Its protein is CAWSPDGPPIGAFF.